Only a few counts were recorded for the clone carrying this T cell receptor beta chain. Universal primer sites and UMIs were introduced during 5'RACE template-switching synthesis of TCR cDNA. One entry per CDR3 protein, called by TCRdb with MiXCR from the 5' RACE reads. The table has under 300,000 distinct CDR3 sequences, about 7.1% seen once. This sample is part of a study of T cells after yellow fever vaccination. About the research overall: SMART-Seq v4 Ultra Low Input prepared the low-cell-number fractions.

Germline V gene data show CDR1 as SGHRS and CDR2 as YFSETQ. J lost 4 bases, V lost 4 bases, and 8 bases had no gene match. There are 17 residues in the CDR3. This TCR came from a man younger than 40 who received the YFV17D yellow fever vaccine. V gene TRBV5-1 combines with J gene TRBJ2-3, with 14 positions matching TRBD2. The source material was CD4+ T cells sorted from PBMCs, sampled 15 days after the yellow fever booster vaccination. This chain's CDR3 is CASSPGTSGRGADTQYF. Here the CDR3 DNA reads TGCGCCAGCAGCCCGGGGACTAGCGGGAGAGGAGCAGATACGCAGTATTTT.